A selection of T cell receptor beta chains follows, all from one sample in a study of cytomegalovirus exposure and HLA in healthy donors. Method: immunoSEQ multiplex PCR; TCRdb's copy keeps in-frame clones and lacks some. The table records about 110,000 clones, about 85% of them present only once. The sequencing sample was made of PBMCs. The receptors shown here come from a woman under 30 in good health and CMV-seronegative. Each CDR3 is given with its conserved first and last residue. D genes are given only for firm matches. Size is omitted from some rows. Given values are once, few, many or a class for expanded clones.

>.|TRBV6-6|.|TRBJ2-7
TGTGCCAGCAGTTGGGGCGGACGGATATCCTACGAGCAGTACTTC
CASSWGGRISYEQYF
>.|TRBV5-4|many|TRBJ2-7
TGTGCCAGCAGCTTGGACAGTGACTCCTACGAGCAGTACTTC
CASSLDSDSYEQYF
>.|TRBV6-1|.|TRBJ2-7
TGTGCCAGCCGTTTAACAGGGATGGAGAATGATGTGCAGTACTTC
CASRLTGMENDVQYF
>TRBD1|TRBV27|.|TRBJ1-2
TGTGCCAGCAGTAGACAGGGTAACGGCTACACCTTC
CASSRQGNGYTF
>.|TRBV9|.|TRBJ1-5
TGTGCCAGCAGCGTAGACCGGTTGGACACTTATAGCAATCAGCCCCAGCATTTT
CASSVDRLDTYSNQPQHF
>.|TRBV6-5|.|TRBJ2-5
TGTGCCAGCAGTTACTCGATCTCAGGGAACCAAGAGACCCAGTACTTC
CASSYSISGNQETQYF
>.|TRBV7-8|few|TRBJ2-2
TGTGCCAGCAGCTTAGGGAGGACTGAACGCACCGGGGAGCTGTTTTTT
CASSLGRTERTGELFF
>TRBD1|TRBV5-4|.|TRBJ1-1
TGTGCCAGCAGCCTGAAACAGGGGGCGAATGAAGCTTTCTTT
CASSLKQGANEAFF
>TRBD1|TRBV11-2|.|TRBJ2-7
TGTGCCAGCAGCCCGGTCAAGGGGACAGGGAACGAGCAGTACTTC
CASSPVKGTGNEQYF
>.|TRBV6-5|.|TRBJ1-3
TGTGCCAGCAGTTACGTCTATGGTAGCGGAGGAAACACCATATATTTT
CASSYVYGSGGNTIYF
>TRBD2|TRBV27|.|TRBJ2-1
TGTGCCAGCAGTCCACCGGGGGGGCCGAATGAGCAGTTCTTC
CASSPPGGPNEQFF
>.|TRBV7-8|.|TRBJ1-3
TGTGCCAGCAGCCCCATCGGCTCTGGAAACACCATATATTTT
CASSPIGSGNTIYF
>.|TRBV4-2|.|TRBJ1-6
TGTGCCAGCAGCCAAGAGGGACACCCGCAATCGCCCCTCCACTTT
CASSQEGHPQSPLHF
>TRBD1|TRBV2|.|TRBJ2-7
TGTGCCAGCACCCAGGGACAGGGGATTTACGAGCAGTACTTC
CASTQGQGIYEQYF
>TRBD1|TRBV10-3|.|TRBJ2-7
TGTGCCATCAGATCTGCGACAGGGCGAGCCTACGAGCAGTACTTC
CAIRSATGRAYEQYF
>.|TRBV13|.|TRBJ1-1
TGTGCCAGCAGCCTCGATCAGGGGATACTAGCTGAAGCTTTCTTT
CASSLDQGILAEAFF
>TRBD1|TRBV25-1|.|TRBJ2-2
TGTGCCAGCAGTGAAAGGGGGCGGCGGGAGCTGTTTTTT
CASSERGRRELFF
>.|TRBV28|.|TRBJ1-1
TGTGCCAGCAGTTTGGGGTCGGACATGAACACTGAAGCTTTCTTT
CASSLGSDMNTEAFF
>.|TRBV19|.|TRBJ2-1
TGTGCCAGTACTTGGACTATCTCCTACAATGAGCAGTTCTTC
CASTWTISYNEQFF
>.|TRBV6-6|.|TRBJ2-7
TGTGCCAGCAGGATCTTAGAGAGCTACGAGCAGTACTTC
CASRILESYEQYF
>TRBD1|TRBV4-1|.|TRBJ1-2
TGCGCCAGCAGCCAAGTGGCAGGGGGCGGCTACACCTTC
CASSQVAGGGYTF
>TRBD1|TRBV5-1|.|TRBJ2-5
TGCGCCAGCAGCTTAACAGGGGGCGGAGAGACCCAGTACTTC
CASSLTGGGETQYF
>.|TRBV4-1|.|TRBJ1-2
TGCGCCAGCAGCCATGCGGCTAACTATGGCTACACCTTC
CASSHAANYGYTF
>TRBD2|TRBV6-1|.|TRBJ2-1
TGTGCCAGCAGTCGAGCGGGGGGACACAATGAGCAGTTCTTC
CASSRAGGHNEQFF
>.|TRBV5-1|.|TRBJ2-7
TGCGCCAGCAGCTTGATCCAGGGCAGGGAGCAGTACTTC
CASSLIQGREQYF
>.|TRBV4-1|.|TRBJ1-1
TGCGCCAGCAGCCATGCCGTCCCCAAAGGGGACACTGAAGCTTTCTTT
CASSHAVPKGDTEAFF
>.|TRBV30|.|TRBJ2-5
TGTGCCTGGAGCGCATTCCGGGAGACCCAGTACTTC
CAWSAFRETQYF
>TRBD1|TRBV6-1|.|TRBJ2-7
TGTGCCACCCGAGGGGGGACAGGGAGGTACGAGCAGTACTTC
CATRGGTGRYEQYF
>.|TRBV9|.|TRBJ2-5
TGTGCCAGCAGCCCCCGACAGACCAAAGTGGGGCAAGAGACCCAGTACTTC
CASSPRQTKVGQETQYF
>.|TRBV2|.|TRBJ2-6
TGTGCCAGCAGGCTAGGACTGATCTCTGGGGCCAACGTCCTGACTTTC
CASRLGLISGANVLTF
>TRBD2|TRBV11-3|.|TRBJ2-5
TGTGCCAGCAGCGGCGGGGGGCCACAAGAGACCCAGTACTTC
CASSGGGPQETQYF
>.|TRBV19|.|TRBJ2-7
TGTGCCAGTAGTGAACAGAGCTTCTTCTACGAGCAGTACTTC
CASSEQSFFYEQYF
>TRBD2|TRBV13|.|TRBJ2-1
TGTGCCAGCAGCTCCCCCGGGACTAGTGAATTGAATGAGCAGTTCTTC
CASSSPGTSELNEQFF
>TRBD1|TRBV27|.|TRBJ2-3
TGTGCCAGCAGTTTATTTGGGACAGGGTTCCCCCGCACAGATACGCAGTATTTT
CASSLFGTGFPRTDTQYF
>.|TRBV19|once|TRBJ1-1
TGTGCCAGTAGTATTCGGGGGGGCAGGATGAACACTGAAGCTTTCTTT
CASSIRGGRMNTEAFF
>TRBD2|TRBV19|once|TRBJ2-7
TGTGCCAGTAGTTCCCCCGCGGGGGACGAGCAGTACTTC
CASSSPAGDEQYF
>TRBD2|TRBV6-4|.|TRBJ2-5
TGTGCCAGCAGTGACTATGGAGCGGGGGGGGAAGAGACCCAGTACTTC
CASSDYGAGGEETQYF
>.|TRBV27|.|TRBJ2-6
TGTGCCAGTAGTTTAAGGGGGGGATCTGGGGCCAACGTCCTGACTTTC
CASSLRGGSGANVLTF
>TRBD1|TRBV7-9|.|TRBJ1-1
TGTGCCAGCAGCAAAAGACAGGGGGCTACGGACACTGAAGCTTTCTTT
CASSKRQGATDTEAFF
>.|TRBV19|.|TRBJ1-1
TGTGCCAGTAGTATTATTCTGGTCGCAGGGTTAGGTCGTGAAGCTTTCTTT
CASSIILVAGLGREAFF
>.|TRBV10-3|.|TRBJ2-2
TGTGCCATCGATGGGACAACCAACACCGGGGAGCTGTTTTTT
CAIDGTTNTGELFF
>TRBD2|TRBV27|.|TRBJ2-3
TGTGCCAGCAGCCTTGTCGGGGGGGGAAAAGATACGCAGTATTTT
CASSLVGGGKDTQYF
>TRBD2|TRBV7-2|.|TRBJ2-5
TGTGCCAGCAGCCCACCCGGACTAGCGGGGGTCCAAGAGACCCAGTACTTC
CASSPPGLAGVQETQYF
>.|TRBV2|.|TRBJ1-1
TGTGCCAGCAGTGAATATGGGCTTGAAGCTTTCTTT
CASSEYGLEAFF
>TRBD2|TRBV25-1|.|TRBJ2-5
TGTGCCAGCAGTGGCCTCCCACTAGCGGGGGGGCAGGAGACCCAGTACTTC
CASSGLPLAGGQETQYF
>.|TRBV5-8|.|TRBJ1-2
TGTGCCAGCACCCCCGGGGGACCTAACTATGGCTACACCTTC
CASTPGGPNYGYTF
>.|TRBV18|.|TRBJ2-7
TGTGCCAGCTCACCAGGGGCCGCCGACGAGCAGTACTTC
CASSPGAADEQYF
>TRBD1|TRBV11-2|.|TRBJ1-3
TGTGCCAGCAGCGAAACCGGGACAGGGGGCGCGAAGGCTGGAAACACCATATATTTT
CASSETGTGGAKAGNTIYF
>.|TRBV30|.|TRBJ1-6
TGTGCCTGGGAACCGGGAGATTCACCCCTCCACTTT
CAWEPGDSPLHF
>TRBD2|TRBV5-1|.|TRBJ2-1
TGCGCCAGCAGCCCACTAGCGGGGGACTACAATGAGCAGTTCTTC
CASSPLAGDYNEQFF
>.|TRBV9|.|TRBJ1-1
TGTGCCAGCAGCGTAGAGGAGGGGAACACTGAAGCTTTCTTT
CASSVEEGNTEAFF
>.|TRBV6-1|.|TRBJ2-7
TGTGCCAGCGGAAAGGGAAGGGAGACCTACGAGCAGTACTTC
CASGKGRETYEQYF
>TRBD1|TRBV4-1|many|TRBJ1-1
TGCGCCAGCAGCCACACCTGGACGGGACAGTTGAACACTGAAGCTTTCTTT
CASSHTWTGQLNTEAFF
>TRBD1|TRBV6-1|.|TRBJ1-1
TGTGCCAGCAGAGAGAAGAACTCAGGGGGCGCTTTCTTT
CASREKNSGGAFF
>.|TRBV4-1|.|TRBJ1-4
TGCGCCAGCAGCCAAGTCGAGGGTTTAGTTAATGAAAAACTGTTTTTT
CASSQVEGLVNEKLFF
>TRBD2|TRBV5-1|.|TRBJ2-5
TGCGCCAGCAGCTTGTCGGGACTAGCGGGAACATCAACCCAGTACTTC
CASSLSGLAGTSTQYF
>.|TRBV10-1|.|TRBJ1-1
TGCGCCAGCCAGGCAGGTGGGGGGACTGAAGCTTTCTTT
CASQAGGGTEAFF